The 25 T cell receptor beta chains reported below all come from one sample, sequenced in a study of T-cell reconstitution after alpha-beta-depleted transplantation in children. This sample's TCRbeta library carried unique molecular identifier barcodes. From the PCR reads, TCRdb called clonotypes with MiXCR, one entry per CDR3 protein. The sample lists about 500,000 distinct CDR3 sequences, 32% occurring once. The sample in question was PBMCs from the stem cell graft donor, obtained from the stem cell graft. The origin of the receptors is a human donor who donated a stem cell graft to a child with aplastic anemia.

This chain uses TRBV29-1 with TRBJ1-6; D is uncertain. The ends were cut back, 2 bases at V and 10 bases at J, with 12 bases in the middle. CDR3 length: 13 residues. Germline V gene data show CDR1 as SQVTM and CDR2 as ANQGSEA. The CDR3 sequence is CSVELGRGSPLHF. CDR3 bases: TGCAGCGTTGAATTGGGCCGAGGCTCACCCCTCCACTTT.

Here the CDR3 DNA reads TGTGCCATCAGTCCGACAGGGGGCGAGCAGTACGTC. Protein sequence: CAISPTGGEQYV. The chain links TRBV10-3 to TRBJ2-7; 9 bases fit TRBD1. Germline V gene lookup returns CDR1 ENHRY and CDR2 SYGVKD. V was clipped by 5 bases and J by 6 bases; unmatched bases: 2. CDR3 length: 12 amino acids.

This rearrangement joins TRBV19 to TRBJ2-2, with 10 positions matching TRBD2. CDR3 size: 16 residues. The J segment lost 0 bases and the V segment lost 4 bases, leaving 2 bases of the junction unmatched. Germline assignment: CDR1 LNHDA and CDR2 SQIVND (reference sequence). The DNA for the CDR3 is TGTGCCAGTAGTAGACTAGCGGGCCCGAACACCGGGGAGCTGTTTTTT. Protein: CASSRLAGPNTGELFF.

This chain links TRBV6-2 or TRBV6-3 with TRBJ2-1; TRBD2 aligns across 13 bases. This CDR3 comprises 16 residues. V was clipped by 7 bases and J by 3 bases; unmatched bases: 6. Germline V gene sequence: CDR1 MNHEY, CDR2 SVGEGT. The CDR3 loop reads CASKETSGGSYNEQFF. Written as DNA, the CDR3 is TGTGCCAGCAAGGAGACTAGCGGGGGGAGCTACAATGAGCAGTTCTTC.

The chain links TRBV27 to TRBJ1-1; 9 bases are shared with TRBD1. J lost 5 bases, V lost 10 bases, and 11 bases had no gene match. This CDR3 spans 14 amino acids. In germline, CDR1 is MNHEY, CDR2 SMNVEV (reference sequence). CDR3 in DNA: TGTGCCACGAGGGGACAGGGCGAATTTACTGAAGCTTTCTTT. This encodes CATRGQGEFTEAFF.

This chain connects TRBV29-1 to TRBJ2-1; D remains unclear. CDR3 size: 10 residues. Germline CDR1 is SQVTM and CDR2 is ANQGSEA. Trimming took 3 bases from V and 15 from J, leaving 12 bases between them. Here the CDR3 DNA reads TGCAGCGTTGAGGATCCCGGTCTGTTCTTC. Protein sequence: CSVEDPGLFF.

The chain uses TRBV12-3 or TRBV12-4 and TRBJ2-2, with D maybe TRBD2 (6 bases). The V and J ends lost 3 bases and 3 bases respectively, with 17 bases between them. The CDR3 covers 17 residues. The CDR3 loop is CASSFDWGDQYTGELFF. CDR3 bases: TGTGCCAGCAGTTTTGACTGGGGGGACCAGTACACCGGGGAGCTGTTTTTT.

The J gene is TRBJ2-1, the V gene TRBV19; unclear D gene. Germline V gene lookup returns CDR1 LNHDA and CDR2 SQIVND (reference sequence). The CDR3 is 16 amino acids. Deletions cut 7 bases from V and 0 bases from J, with 16 bases between. The CDR3 is CASTPSAANSYNEQFF. The CDR3 bases are TGTGCCAGTACCCCTTCGGCGGCTAACTCCTACAATGAGCAGTTCTTC.

The chain employs TRBV29-1 and TRBJ1-2, with 10 bases lining up with TRBD1. J lost 2 bases, V lost 4 bases, and 4 bases had no gene match. Germline CDR1 SQVTM, CDR2 ANQGSEA. The CDR3 length is 14 residues. In DNA form, the CDR3 reads TGCAGCGTTGCTAGGACAGGGGGGAACTATGGCTACACCTTC. It is translated as CSVARTGGNYGYTF. Looking up the rest from reference TRBV29-1 and TRBJ1-2 gives the full variable domain: SAVISQKPSRDICQRGTSLTIQCQVDSQVTMMFWYRQQPGQSLTLIATANQGSEATYESGFVIDKFPISRPNLTFSTLTVSNMSPEDSSIYLCSVARTGGNYGYTFGSGTRLTVV.

The chain links TRBV28 to TRBJ2-7; D not resolved. Germline V gene sequence: CDR1 MDHEN, CDR2 SYDVKM. With 6 bases removed from V and 5 bases from J, the gap between germline ends came to 26 bases. The CDR3 is 17 residues long. This CDR3 reads CASSSRKLVSVVNEQYF. The CDR3 nucleotides are TGTGCCAGCAGCTCGAGAAAGCTAGTGTCGGTAGTAAACGAGCAGTACTTC.

V usage is TRBV6-2 or TRBV6-3 and J usage is TRBJ2-1; D remains ambiguous. Trimming pared 0 bases from V and 0 bases from J, leaving 9 bases between. This CDR3 contains 16 residues. Germline V lookup: CDR1 MNHEY, CDR2 SVGEGT. CDR3 in DNA: TGTGCCAGCAGTTACTCCCGACTGGACTCCTACAATGAGCAGTTCTTC. Protein product: CASSYSRLDSYNEQFF.

This clonotype was counted a few times. The rearrangement joins TRBV7-9 to TRBJ2-7; 8 bases match TRBD2. Germline CDR1 reads SEHNR; CDR2 reads FQNEAQ (reference sequence). The CDR3 loop spans 14 amino acids. V lost 6 bases, J lost 6 bases, and 10 bases stayed unmatched. CDR3 residues: CASSFGTSRGEQYF. The DNA for the CDR3 is TGTGCCAGCAGTTTCGGGACTAGTAGAGGCGAGCAGTACTTC.

Remarks on this clonotype: No conserved phenylalanine or tryptophan is present at the end of the CDR3, so a read error is the likely explanation. V is TRBV29-1 and J is TRBJ2-1; the match to TRBD2 covers 10 bases. The CDR3 is 13 amino acids. V gave up 5 bases and J gave up 10 bases; unmatched junction bases: 8. Germline loops: CDR1 SQVTM, CDR2 ANQGSEA. CDR3 DNA: TGCAGCGTTTGGGGGGTGACTAGCGGGGAGCAGTTCATC. Translated, it gives CSVWGVTSGEQFI.

The rearrangement uses TRBV5-4 and TRBJ1-4; D is unresolved. Germline V gene data show CDR1 as SGHNT and CDR2 as YYREEE (reference sequence). The CDR3 sequence is 15 residues long. The V end was cut by 0 bases, the J end by 7 bases, with 13 bases between. CDR3 residues: CASSLEAGRGEKLFF. The CDR3 DNA follows: TGTGCCAGCAGCTTGGAGGCCGGGAGAGGTGAAAAACTGTTTTTT.

The chain couples TRBV6-1 to TRBJ2-2; D is possibly TRBD2 (6 bases). The CDR3 consists of 16 residues. The ends were cut back, 6 bases at V and 13 bases at J, with 27 bases in the middle. The germline V gene has CDR1 MNHNS and CDR2 SASEGT. The CDR3 reads CASRSTGPSATRGLFF. DNA for the CDR3: TGTGCCAGCAGGAGTACGGGACCTAGCGCGACGAGAGGGCTGTTTTTT.

The chain couples TRBV5-6 to TRBJ2-2; D possibly corresponds to TRBD1 (6 bases). Trimming left V 4 bases short and J 4 bases short, with 11 bases between. Looked up from germline, CDR1 is SGHDT and CDR2 is YYEEEE. This CDR3 comprises 14 residues. The CDR3 DNA follows: TGTGCCAGCAGCCACCCCAGGGGCACCGGGGAGCTGTTTTTT. This codes for CASSHPRGTGELFF.

The table lists this clonotype with a few counts. This rearrangement joins TRBV28 to TRBJ2-7; no firm D call. The germline CDR1 and CDR2 sequences are MDHEN and SYDVKM. The V gene lost 6 bases and the J gene lost 9 bases, with 9 bases spanning the gap. The CDR3 loop spans 10 amino acids. CDR3 amino acids: CASSQTLQYF. DNA for the CDR3: TGTGCCAGCAGCCAGACACTGCAGTACTTC.

J is TRBJ2-1 and V is TRBV6-2 or TRBV6-3; D gene ambiguous. Trimming took off 2 bases at V and 7 bases at J, with 9 bases between the two ends. This CDR3 is built from 13 residues. Germline CDR1 and CDR2: MNHEY and SVGEGT. In DNA form, the CDR3 reads TGTGCCAGCAGTTACGGCCTGTATAATGAGCAGTTCTTC. Its protein product is CASSYGLYNEQFF.

The chain carries TRBV18 and TRBJ2-1, with D possibly being TRBD1 (6 bases). There are 13 residues in the CDR3. The V and J ends lost 3 bases and 10 bases respectively, with 13 bases between them. Germline V gene lookup returns CDR1 KGHSH and CDR2 LQKENI. The CDR3 spells CASSPNSQGEQFF. The CDR3 DNA reads as TGTGCCAGCTCACCGAACTCTCAGGGGGAGCAGTTCTTC.

The rearrangement joins TRBV19 to TRBJ2-1, with TRBD2 matching 8 bases. V shed 5 bases and J 4 bases; nucleotides not matched to a gene: 4. Germline lookup yields CDR1 LNHDA and CDR2 SQIVND (reference sequence). CDR3 size: 14 residues. The DNA of the CDR3 is TGTGCCAGTAGTCCGGGACTAGGTTACAATGAGCAGTTCTTC. The encoded protein is CASSPGLGYNEQFF.

The table lists this clonotype with a count of one. The V gene is TRBV5-4, the J gene TRBJ2-3; D uncertain. CDR3 length: 15 residues. Per germline, CDR1 SGHNT and CDR2 YYREEE (reference sequence). V was shortened by 0 bases and J by 2 bases, with 10 bases between the two germline ends. The CDR3: CASSLESGPTDTQYF. DNA of the CDR3: TGTGCCAGCAGCTTGGAATCTGGACCCACAGATACGCAGTATTTT.

The V gene is TRBV28, the J gene TRBJ2-7, with D possibly TRBD2 on 6 matching bases. The CDR3 runs 15 residues. Trimming took 3 bases from V and 1 from J, leaving 13 bases between them. Germline V gene sequence: CDR1 MDHEN, CDR2 SYDVKM. As DNA, the CDR3 is TGTGCCAGCAGTTTGGCTCCGGGAGCATCCTACGAGCAGTACTTC. Amino acids: CASSLAPGASYEQYF.

The chain uses TRBV11-2 and TRBJ2-1, with D tentatively TRBD1 or TRBD2 (5 bases each). This CDR3 region has 16 residues. Germline CDR1 is SGHAT and CDR2 is FQNNGV. V lost 4 bases, J lost 4 bases, and 17 bases lay in between. The CDR3 here is CASSSGHRGPYNEQFF. Written as DNA, the CDR3 is TGTGCCAGCAGCTCCGGACATAGGGGACCTTACAATGAGCAGTTCTTC.

The V and J genes are TRBV12-3 or TRBV12-4 and TRBJ1-2, with D possibly TRBD1 on 6 matching bases. V was pared by 3 bases and J by 5 bases, with 13 bases between. The CDR3 loop spans 14 amino acids. The CDR3 region is CASSFRDTEYGYTF. The CDR3 DNA reads TGTGCCAGCAGTTTTCGGGACACCGAGTATGGCTACACCTTC.

This clonotype was counted only a few times. The chain uses TRBV4-1 and TRBJ1-3; D call uncertain. This CDR3 is 17 amino acids long. With 0 bases removed from V and 0 bases from J, the gap between germline ends came to 12 bases. Germline values: CDR1 MGHRA, CDR2 YSYEKL. The CDR3 coding sequence is TGCGCCAGCAGCCAAGATCAGCGGGGTGTCTCTGGAAACACCATATATTTT. Encoded protein: CASSQDQRGVSGNTIYF.